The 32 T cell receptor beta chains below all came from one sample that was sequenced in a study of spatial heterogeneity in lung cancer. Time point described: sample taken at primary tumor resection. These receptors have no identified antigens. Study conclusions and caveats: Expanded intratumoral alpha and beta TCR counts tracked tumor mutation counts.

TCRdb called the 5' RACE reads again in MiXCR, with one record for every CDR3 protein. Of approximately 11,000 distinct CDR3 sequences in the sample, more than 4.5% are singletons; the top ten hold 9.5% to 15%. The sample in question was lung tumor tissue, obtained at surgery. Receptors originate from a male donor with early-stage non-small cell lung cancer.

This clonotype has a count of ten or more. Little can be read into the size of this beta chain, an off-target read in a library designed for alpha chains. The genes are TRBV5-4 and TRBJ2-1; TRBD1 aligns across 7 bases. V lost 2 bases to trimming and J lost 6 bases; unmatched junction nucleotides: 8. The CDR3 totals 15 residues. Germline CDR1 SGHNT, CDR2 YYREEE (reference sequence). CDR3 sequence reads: CASSLGIPGGNEQFF. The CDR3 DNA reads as TGTGCCAGCAGCTTAGGGATTCCAGGGGGCAATGAGCAGTTCTTC. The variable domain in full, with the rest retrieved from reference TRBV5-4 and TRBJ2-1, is ETGVTQSPTHLIKTRGQQVTLRCSSQSGHNTVSWYQQALGQGPQFIFQYYREEENGRGNFPPRFSGLQFPNYSSELNVNALELDDSALYLCASSLGIPGGNEQFFGPGTRLTVL.

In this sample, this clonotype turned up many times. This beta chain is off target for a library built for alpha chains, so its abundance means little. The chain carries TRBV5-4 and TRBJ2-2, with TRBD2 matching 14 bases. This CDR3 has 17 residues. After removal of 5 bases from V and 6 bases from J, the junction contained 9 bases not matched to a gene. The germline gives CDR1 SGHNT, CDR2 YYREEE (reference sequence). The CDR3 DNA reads TGTGCCAGCAGTTTTGGCGGACTAGCGGGAGGTGCCGGGGAGCTGTTTTTT. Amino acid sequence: CASSFGGLAGGAGELFF.

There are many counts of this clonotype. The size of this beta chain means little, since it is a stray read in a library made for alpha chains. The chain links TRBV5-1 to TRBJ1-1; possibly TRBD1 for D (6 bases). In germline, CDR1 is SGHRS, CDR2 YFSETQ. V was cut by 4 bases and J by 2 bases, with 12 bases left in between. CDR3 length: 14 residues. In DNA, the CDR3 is TGCGCCAGCAGCCCCGGACAGCCTAACACTGAAGCTTTCTTT. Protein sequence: CASSPGQPNTEAFF.

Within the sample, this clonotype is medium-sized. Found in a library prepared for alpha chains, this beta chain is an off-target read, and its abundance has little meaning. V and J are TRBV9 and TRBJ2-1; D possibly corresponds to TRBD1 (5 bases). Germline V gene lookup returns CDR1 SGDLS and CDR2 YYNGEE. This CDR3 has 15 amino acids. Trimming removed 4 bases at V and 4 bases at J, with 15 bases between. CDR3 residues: CASSSDWGPYNEQFF. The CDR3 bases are TGTGCCAGCAGCTCTGACTGGGGCCCTTACAATGAGCAGTTCTTC.

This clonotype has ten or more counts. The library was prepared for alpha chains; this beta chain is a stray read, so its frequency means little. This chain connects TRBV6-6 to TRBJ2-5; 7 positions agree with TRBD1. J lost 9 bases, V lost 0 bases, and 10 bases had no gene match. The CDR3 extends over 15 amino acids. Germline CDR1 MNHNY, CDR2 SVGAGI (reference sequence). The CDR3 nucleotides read TGTGCCAGCAGTTACTCGATACAGGGCCAGGGGGCCCAGTACTTC. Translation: CASSYSIQGQGAQYF.

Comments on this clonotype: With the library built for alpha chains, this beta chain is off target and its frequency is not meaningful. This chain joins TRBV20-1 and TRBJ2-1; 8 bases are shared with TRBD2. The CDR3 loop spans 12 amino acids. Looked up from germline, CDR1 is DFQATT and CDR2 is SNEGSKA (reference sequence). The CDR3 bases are TGCAGACCGGGACTAGGTTTAAATGAGCAGTTCTTC. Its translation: CRPGLGLNEQFF.

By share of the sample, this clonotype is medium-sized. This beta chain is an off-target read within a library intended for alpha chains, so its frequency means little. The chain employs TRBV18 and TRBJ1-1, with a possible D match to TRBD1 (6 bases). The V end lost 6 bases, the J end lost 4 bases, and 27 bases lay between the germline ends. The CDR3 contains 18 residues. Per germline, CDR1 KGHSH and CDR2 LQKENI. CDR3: CASSPGPGAAFMSTEAFF. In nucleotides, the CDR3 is TGTGCCAGCTCCCCCGGACCGGGGGCCGCGTTCATGAGCACTGAAGCTTTCTTT.

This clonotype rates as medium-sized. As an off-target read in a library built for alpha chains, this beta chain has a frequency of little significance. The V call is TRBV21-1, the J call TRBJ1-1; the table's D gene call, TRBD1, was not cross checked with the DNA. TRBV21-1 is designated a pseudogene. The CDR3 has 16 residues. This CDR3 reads CASSTIPGPMVSEAFF. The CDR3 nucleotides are TGTGCCAGCAGCACAATCCCCGGGCCAATGGTGTCTGAAGCTTTCTTT.

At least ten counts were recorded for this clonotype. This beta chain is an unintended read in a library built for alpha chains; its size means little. The CDR3 bases are TGTGCCAGCAGTCCTGATACAGGGAGTAGGAACACTGAAGCTTTCTTT. This codes for CASSPDTGSRNTEAFF. The V and J genes are TRBV12-3 or TRBV12-4 and TRBJ1-1; tentatively, D is TRBD1 (6 bases). The CDR3 contains 16 residues. V shed 5 bases and J shed 1 base, with 17 bases lying between them.

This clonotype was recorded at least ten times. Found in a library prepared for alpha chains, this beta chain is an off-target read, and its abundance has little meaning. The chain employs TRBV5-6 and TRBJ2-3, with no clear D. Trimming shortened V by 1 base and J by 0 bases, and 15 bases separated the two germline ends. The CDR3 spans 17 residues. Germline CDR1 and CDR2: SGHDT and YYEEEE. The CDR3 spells CASSLRWRRSSTDTQYF. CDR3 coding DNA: TGTGCCAGCAGCTTGCGGTGGAGAAGATCTAGCACAGATACGCAGTATTTT.

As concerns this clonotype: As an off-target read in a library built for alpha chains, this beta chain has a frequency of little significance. In DNA form, the CDR3 reads TGCGCCAGCAGGAAAGCGGGAGCCACAGATACGCAGTATTTT. Translated: CASRKAGATDTQYF. The chain combines TRBV5-1 with TRBJ2-3, with TRBD2 matching 8 bases. This CDR3 comprises 14 residues. Germline V gene data show CDR1 as SGHRS and CDR2 as YFSETQ. Trimming took 5 bases from V and 2 from J; bases not matched to a gene: 4.

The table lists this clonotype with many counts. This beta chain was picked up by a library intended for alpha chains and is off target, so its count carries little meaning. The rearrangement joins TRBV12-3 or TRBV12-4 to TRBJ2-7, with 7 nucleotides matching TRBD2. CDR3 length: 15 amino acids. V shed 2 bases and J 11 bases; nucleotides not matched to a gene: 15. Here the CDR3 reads CASSLIGSPAGMKYF. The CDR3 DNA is TGTGCCAGCAGTTTAATTGGCTCACCAGCGGGGATGAAGTACTTC.

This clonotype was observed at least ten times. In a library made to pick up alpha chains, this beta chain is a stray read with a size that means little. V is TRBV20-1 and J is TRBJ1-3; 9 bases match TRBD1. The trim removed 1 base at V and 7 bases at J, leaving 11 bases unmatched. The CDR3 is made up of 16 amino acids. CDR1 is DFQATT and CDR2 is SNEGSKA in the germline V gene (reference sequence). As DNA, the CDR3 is TGCAGTGCTAGAGCCTTAACCGGGACAGGGAAGAACACCATATATTTT. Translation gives CSARALTGTGKNTIYF.

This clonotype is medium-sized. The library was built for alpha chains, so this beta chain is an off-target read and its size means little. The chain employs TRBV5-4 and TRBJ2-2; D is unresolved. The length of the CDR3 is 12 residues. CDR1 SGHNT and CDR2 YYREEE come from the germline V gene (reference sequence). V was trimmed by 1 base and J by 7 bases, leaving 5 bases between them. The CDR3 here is CASSLRGGELFF. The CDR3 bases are TGTGCCAGCAGCTTGCGAGGCGGGGAGCTGTTTTTT.

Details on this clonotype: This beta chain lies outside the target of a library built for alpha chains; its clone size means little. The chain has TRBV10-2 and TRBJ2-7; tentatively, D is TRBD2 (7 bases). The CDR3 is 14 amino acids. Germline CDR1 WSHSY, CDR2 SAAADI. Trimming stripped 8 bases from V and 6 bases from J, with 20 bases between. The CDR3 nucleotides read TGCGCCAGCCGGGCTAACAGGGAGGGTGGCGAGCAGTACTTC. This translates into CASRANREGGEQYF.

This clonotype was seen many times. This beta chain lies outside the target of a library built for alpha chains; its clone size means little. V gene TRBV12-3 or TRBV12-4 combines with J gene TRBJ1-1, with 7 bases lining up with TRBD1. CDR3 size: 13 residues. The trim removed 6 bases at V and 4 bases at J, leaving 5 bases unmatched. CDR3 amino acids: CASSGQDGTEAFF. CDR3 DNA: TGTGCCAGCAGCGGACAGGACGGCACTGAAGCTTTCTTT.

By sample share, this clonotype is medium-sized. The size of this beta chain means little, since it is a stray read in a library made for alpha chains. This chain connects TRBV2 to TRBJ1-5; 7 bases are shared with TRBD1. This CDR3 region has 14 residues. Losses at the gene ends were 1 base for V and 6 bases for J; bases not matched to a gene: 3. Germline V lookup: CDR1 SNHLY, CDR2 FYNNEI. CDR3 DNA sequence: TGTGCCAGCAGTGAAGACAGGGGCGGTCAGCCCCAGCATTTT. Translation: CASSEDRGGQPQHF.

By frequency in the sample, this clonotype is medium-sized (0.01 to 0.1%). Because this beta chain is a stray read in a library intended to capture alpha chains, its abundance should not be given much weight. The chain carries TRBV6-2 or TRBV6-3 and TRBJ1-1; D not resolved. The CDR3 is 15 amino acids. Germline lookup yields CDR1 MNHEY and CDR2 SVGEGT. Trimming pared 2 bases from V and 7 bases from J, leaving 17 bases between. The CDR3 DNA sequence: TGTGCCAGCAGTTACGAGGCAGGAGAATTCGGTGAAGCTTTCTTT. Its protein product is CASSYEAGEFGEAFF.

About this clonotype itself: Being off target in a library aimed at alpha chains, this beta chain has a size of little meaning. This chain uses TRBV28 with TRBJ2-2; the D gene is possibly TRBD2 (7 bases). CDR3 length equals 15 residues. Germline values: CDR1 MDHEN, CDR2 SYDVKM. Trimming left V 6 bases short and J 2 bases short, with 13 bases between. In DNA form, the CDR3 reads TGTGCCAGCAGCCCCCCGGGGGGCAACACCGGGGAGCTGTTTTTT. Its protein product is CASSPPGGNTGELFF.

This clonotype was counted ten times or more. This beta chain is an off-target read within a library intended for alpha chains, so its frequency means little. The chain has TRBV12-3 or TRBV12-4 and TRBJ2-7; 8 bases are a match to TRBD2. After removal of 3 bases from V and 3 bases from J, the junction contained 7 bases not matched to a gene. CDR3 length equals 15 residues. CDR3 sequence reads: CASSLGRGENYEQYF. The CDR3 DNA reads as TGTGCCAGCAGTTTGGGGCGGGGGGAAAACTACGAGCAGTACTTC.

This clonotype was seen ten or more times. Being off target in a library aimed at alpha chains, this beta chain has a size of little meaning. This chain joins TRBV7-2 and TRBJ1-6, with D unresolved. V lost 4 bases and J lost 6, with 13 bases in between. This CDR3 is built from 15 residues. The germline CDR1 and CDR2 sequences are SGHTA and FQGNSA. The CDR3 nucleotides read TGTGCCAGCAGCTCCCGACAAGGAATTAATTCACCCCTCCACTTT. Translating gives CASSSRQGINSPLHF.

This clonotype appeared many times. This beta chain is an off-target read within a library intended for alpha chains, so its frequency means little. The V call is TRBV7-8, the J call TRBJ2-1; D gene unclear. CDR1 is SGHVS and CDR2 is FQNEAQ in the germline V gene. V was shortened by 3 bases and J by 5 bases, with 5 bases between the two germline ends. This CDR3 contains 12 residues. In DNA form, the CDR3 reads TGTGCCAGCAGCTTGGCCCACAATGAGCAGTTCTTC. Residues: CASSLAHNEQFF.

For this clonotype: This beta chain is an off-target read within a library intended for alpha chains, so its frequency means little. CDR3 bases: TGCAGCGTTGAAGATGGGACAGGGGTAGAGACCCAGTACTTC. Its protein product is CSVEDGTGVETQYF. This chain joins TRBV29-1 and TRBJ2-5, with TRBD1 matching 10 bases. The germline CDR1 and CDR2 sequences are SQVTM and ANQGSEA. V dropped 0 bases and J dropped 4; count of bases not matched to a gene: 2. CDR3 length equals 14 residues.

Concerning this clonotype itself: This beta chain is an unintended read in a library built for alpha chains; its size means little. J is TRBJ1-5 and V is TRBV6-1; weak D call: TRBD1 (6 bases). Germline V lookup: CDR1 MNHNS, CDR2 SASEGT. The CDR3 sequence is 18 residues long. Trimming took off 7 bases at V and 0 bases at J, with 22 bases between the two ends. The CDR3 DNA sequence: TGTGCCAGCATGGGGGGCCGAACAGGTACCCTTAGCAATCAGCCCCAGCATTTT. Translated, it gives CASMGGRTGTLSNQPQHF.

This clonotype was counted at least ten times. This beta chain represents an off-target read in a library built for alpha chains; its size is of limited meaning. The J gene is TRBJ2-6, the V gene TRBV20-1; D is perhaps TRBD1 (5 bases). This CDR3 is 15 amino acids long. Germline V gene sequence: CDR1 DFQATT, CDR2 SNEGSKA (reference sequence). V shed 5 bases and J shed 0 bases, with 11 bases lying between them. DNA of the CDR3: TGCAGTGCTTATACAGGTGCCTCTGGGGCCAACGTCCTGACTTTC. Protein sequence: CSAYTGASGANVLTF.

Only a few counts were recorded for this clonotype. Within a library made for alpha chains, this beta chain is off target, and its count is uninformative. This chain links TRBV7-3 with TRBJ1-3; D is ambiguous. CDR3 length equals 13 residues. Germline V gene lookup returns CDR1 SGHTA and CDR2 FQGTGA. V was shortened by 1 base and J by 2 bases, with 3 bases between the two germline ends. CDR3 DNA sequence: TGTGCCAGCAGCTTAAATGCTGGAAACACCATATATTTT. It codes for CASSLNAGNTIYF.

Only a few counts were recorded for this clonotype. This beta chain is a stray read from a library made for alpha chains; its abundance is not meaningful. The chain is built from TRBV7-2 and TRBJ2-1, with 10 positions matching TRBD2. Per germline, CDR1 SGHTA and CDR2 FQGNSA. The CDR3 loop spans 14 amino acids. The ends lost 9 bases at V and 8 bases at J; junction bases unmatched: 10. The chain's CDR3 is CASRSGGVNYEQFF. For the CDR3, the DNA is TGTGCCAGTAGAAGCGGGGGGGTGAACTATGAGCAGTTCTTC.

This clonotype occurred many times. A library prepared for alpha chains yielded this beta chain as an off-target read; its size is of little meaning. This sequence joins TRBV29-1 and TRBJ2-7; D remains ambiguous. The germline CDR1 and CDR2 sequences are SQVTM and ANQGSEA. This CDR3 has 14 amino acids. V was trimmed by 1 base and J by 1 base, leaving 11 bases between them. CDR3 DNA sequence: TGCAGCGTTGAAGGGGTAGAAACTTCCTACGAGCAGTACTTC. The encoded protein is CSVEGVETSYEQYF.

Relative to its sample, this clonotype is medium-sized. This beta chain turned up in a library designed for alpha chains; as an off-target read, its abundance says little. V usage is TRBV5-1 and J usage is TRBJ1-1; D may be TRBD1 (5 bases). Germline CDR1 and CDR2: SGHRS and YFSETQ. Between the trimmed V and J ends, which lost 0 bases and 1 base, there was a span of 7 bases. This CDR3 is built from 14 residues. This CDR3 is CASSLGGANTEAFF. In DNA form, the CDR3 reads TGCGCCAGCAGCTTGGGGGGCGCGAACACTGAAGCTTTCTTT.

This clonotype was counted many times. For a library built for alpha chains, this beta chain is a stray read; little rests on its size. For the CDR3, the DNA is TGTGCCAGCAGTTTGGGACAGAATTCACCCCTCCACTTT. This codes for CASSLGQNSPLHF. The rearrangement uses TRBV12-3 or TRBV12-4 and TRBJ1-6, with 7 bases identical to TRBD1. With V trimmed by 3 bases and J by 7 bases, 0 bases remained unmatched. This CDR3 has 13 residues.

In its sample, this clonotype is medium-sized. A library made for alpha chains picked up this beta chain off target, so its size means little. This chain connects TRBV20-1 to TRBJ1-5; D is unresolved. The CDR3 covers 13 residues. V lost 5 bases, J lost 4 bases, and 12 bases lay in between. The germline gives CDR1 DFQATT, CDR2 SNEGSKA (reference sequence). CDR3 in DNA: TGCAGTGCTCATGTCTCTTCTAATCAGCCCCAGCATTTT. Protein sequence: CSAHVSSNQPQHF.

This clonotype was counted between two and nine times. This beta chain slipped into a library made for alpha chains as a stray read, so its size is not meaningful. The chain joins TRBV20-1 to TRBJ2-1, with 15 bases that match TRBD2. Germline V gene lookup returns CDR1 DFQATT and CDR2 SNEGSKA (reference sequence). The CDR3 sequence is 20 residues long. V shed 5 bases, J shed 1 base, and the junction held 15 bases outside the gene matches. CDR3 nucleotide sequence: TGCAGTGCTCTCCCACAACCGGGACTAGCGGGGGGTAGTTCCTACAATGAGCAGTTCTTC. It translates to CSALPQPGLAGGSSYNEQFF.